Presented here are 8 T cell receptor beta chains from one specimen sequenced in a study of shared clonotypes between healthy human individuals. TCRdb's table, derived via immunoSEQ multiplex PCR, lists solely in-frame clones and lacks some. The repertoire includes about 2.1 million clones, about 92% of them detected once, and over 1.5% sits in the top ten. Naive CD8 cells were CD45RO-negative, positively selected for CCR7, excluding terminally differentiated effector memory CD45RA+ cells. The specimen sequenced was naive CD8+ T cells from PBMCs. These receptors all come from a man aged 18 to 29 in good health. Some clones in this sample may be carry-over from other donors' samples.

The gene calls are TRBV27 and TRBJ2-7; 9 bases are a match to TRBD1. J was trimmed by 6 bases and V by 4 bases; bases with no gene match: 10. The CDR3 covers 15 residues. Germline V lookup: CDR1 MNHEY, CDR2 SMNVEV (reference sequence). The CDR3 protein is CASSSPGQGIFEQYF. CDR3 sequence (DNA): TGTGCCAGCAGTTCACCGGGACAGGGAATCTTCGAGCAGTACTTC.

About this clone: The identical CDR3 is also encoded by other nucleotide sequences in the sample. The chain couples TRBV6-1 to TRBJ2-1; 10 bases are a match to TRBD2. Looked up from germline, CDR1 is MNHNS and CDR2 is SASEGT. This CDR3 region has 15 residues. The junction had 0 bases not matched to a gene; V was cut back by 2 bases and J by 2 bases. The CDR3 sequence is CASSELAGAYNEQFF. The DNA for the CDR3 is TGTGCCAGCAGTGAACTAGCGGGAGCCTACAATGAGCAGTTCTTC.

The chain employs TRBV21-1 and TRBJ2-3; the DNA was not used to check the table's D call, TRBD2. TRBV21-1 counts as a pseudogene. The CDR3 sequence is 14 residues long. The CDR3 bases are TGTGCCAGCAGCAAAGTGGCGGGGGGGGATACGCAGTATTTT. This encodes CASSKVAGGDTQYF.

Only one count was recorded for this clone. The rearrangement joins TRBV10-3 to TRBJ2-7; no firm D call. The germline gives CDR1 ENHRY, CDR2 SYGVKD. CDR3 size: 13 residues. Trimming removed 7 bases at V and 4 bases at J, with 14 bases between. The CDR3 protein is CAIKVADKYEQYF. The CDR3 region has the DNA TGTGCCATCAAGGTCGCCGATAAGTACGAGCAGTACTTC.

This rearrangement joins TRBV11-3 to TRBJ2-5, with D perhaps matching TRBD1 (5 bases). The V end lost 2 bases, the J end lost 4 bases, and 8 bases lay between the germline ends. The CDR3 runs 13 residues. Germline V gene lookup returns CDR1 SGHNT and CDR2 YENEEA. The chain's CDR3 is CASSLRGLETQYF. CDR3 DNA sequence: TGTGCCAGCAGCTTAAGGGGTTTAGAGACCCAGTACTTC.

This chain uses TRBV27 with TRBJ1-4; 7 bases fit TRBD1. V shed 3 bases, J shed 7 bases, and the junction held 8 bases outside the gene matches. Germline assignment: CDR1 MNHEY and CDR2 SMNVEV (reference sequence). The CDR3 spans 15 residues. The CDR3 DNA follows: TGTGCCAGCAGTTTGTCGTTCTGGGACAGTGAAAAACTGTTTTTT. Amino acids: CASSLSFWDSEKLFF.

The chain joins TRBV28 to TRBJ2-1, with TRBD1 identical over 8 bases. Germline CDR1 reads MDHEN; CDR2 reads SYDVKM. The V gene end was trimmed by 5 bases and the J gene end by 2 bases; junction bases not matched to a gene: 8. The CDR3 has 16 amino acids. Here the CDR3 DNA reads TGTGCCAGCAGTCCTGTGGGACAGGTTCCCTACAATGAGCAGTTCTTC. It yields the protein CASSPVGQVPYNEQFF.

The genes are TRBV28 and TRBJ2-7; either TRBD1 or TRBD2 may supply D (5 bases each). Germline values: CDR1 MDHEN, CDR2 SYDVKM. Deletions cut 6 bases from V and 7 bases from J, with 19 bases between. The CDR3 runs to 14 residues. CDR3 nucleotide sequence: TGTGCCAGCAGCCTTAGCCGGGGACCTTGGGAGCAGTACTTC. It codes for CASSLSRGPWEQYF.